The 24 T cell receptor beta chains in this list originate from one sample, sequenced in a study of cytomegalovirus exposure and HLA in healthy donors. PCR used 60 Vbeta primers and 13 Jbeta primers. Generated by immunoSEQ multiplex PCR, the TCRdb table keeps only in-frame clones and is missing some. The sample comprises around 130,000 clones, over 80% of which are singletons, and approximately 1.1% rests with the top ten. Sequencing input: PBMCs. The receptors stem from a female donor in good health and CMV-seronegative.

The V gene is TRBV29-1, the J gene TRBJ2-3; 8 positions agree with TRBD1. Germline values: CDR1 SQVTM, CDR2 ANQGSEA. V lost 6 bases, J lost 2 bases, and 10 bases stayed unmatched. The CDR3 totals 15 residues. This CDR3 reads CSVAPGQVNTDTQYF. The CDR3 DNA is TGCAGCGTGGCGCCGGGACAGGTTAACACAGATACGCAGTATTTT.

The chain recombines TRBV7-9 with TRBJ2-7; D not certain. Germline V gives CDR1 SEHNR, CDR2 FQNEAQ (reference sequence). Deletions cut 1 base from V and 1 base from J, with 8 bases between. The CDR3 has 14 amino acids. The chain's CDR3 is CASSLELKSYEQYF. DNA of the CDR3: TGTGCCAGCAGCTTAGAACTAAAGTCCTACGAGCAGTACTTC.

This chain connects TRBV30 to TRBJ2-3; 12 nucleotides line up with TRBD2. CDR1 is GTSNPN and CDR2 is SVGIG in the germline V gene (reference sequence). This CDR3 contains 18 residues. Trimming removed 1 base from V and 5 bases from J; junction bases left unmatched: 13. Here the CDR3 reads CAWSGPSGRVWAEDTQYF. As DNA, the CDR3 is TGTGCCTGGAGTGGTCCTAGCGGGAGGGTATGGGCGGAAGATACGCAGTATTTT.

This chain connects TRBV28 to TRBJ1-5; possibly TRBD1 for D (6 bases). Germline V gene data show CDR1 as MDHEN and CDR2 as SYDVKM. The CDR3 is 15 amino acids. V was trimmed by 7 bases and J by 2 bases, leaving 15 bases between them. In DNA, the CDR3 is TGTGCCAGCAATGAGTTGACAGGACGCAATCAGCCCCAGCATTTT. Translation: CASNELTGRNQPQHF.

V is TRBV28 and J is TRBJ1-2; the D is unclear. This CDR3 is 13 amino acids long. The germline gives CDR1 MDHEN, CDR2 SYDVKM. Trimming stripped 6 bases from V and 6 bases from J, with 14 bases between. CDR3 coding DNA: TGTGCCAGCAGCCCCGGTTTGGGCAATGGCTACACCTTC. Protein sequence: CASSPGLGNGYTF.

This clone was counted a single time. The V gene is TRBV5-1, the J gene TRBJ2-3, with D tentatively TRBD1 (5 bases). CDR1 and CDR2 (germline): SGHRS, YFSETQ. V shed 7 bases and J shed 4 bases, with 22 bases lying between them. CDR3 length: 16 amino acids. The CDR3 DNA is TGCGCCAGCTCCTGGGGCAGCGATCACCTCGCAGATACGCAGTATTTT. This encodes CASSWGSDHLADTQYF. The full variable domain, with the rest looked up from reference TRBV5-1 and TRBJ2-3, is KAGVTQTPRYLIKTRGQQVTLSCSPISGHRSVSWYQQTPGQGLQFLFEYFSETQRNKGNFPGRFSGRQFSNSRSEMNVSTLELGDSALYLCASSWGSDHLADTQYFGPGTRLTVL.

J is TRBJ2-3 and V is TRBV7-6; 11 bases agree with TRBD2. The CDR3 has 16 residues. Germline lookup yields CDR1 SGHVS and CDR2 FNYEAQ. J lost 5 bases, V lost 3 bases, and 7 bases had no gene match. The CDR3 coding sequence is TGTGCCAGCAGCTTGCGTAGCGGGAGGGAGGGAGATACGCAGTATTTT. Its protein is CASSLRSGREGDTQYF.

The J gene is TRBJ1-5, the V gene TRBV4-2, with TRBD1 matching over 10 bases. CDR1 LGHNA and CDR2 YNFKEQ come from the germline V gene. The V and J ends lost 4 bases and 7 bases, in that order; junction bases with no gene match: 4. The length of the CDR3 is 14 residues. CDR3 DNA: TGTGCCAGCAGCCCCGGACAGGGGGGACAGCCCCAGCATTTT. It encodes CASSPGQGGQPQHF.

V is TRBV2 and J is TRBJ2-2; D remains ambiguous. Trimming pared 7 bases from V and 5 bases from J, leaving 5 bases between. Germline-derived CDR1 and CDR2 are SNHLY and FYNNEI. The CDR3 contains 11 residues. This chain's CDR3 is CASTLTGELFF. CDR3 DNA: TGTGCCAGCACCCTGACCGGGGAGCTGTTTTTT.

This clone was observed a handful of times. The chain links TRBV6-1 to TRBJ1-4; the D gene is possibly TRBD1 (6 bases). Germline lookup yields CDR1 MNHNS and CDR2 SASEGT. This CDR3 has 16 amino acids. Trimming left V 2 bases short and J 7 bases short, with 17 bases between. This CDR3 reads CASSENPGQGGEKLFF. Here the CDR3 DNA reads TGTGCCAGCAGTGAAAATCCGGGCCAAGGGGGTGAAAAACTGTTTTTT.

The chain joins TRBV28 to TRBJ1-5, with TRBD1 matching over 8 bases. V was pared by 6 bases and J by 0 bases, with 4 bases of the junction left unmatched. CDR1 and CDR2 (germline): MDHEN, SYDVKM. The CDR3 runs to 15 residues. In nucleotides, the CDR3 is TGTGCCAGCAGGCGGACAGGGATTAGCAATCAGCCCCAGCATTTT. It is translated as CASRRTGISNQPQHF.

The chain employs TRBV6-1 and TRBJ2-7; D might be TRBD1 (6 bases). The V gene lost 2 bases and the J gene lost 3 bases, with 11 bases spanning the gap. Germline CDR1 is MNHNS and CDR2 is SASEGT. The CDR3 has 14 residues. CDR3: CASSESNRDYEQYF. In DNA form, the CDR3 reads TGTGCCAGCAGTGAATCAAACAGGGACTACGAGCAGTACTTC.

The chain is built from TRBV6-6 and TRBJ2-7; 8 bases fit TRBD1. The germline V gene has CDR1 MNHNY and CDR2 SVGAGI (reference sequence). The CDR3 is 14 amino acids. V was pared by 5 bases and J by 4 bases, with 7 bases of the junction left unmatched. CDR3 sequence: CASSPGGAGYEQYF. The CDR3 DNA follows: TGTGCCAGCAGTCCAGGGGGCGCGGGTTACGAGCAGTACTTC.

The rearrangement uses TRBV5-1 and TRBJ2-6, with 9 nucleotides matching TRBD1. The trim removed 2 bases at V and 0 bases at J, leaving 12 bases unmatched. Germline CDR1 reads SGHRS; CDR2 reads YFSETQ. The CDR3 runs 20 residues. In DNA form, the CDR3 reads TGCGCCAGCAGCTTCAGGGACAGGGTAGGATCGAGCTCTGGGGCCAACGTCCTGACTTTC. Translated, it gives CASSFRDRVGSSSGANVLTF. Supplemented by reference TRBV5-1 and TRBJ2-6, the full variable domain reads KAGVTQTPRYLIKTRGQQVTLSCSPISGHRSVSWYQQTPGQGLQFLFEYFSETQRNKGNFPGRFSGRQFSNSRSEMNVSTLELGDSALYLCASSFRDRVGSSSGANVLTFGAGSRLTVL.

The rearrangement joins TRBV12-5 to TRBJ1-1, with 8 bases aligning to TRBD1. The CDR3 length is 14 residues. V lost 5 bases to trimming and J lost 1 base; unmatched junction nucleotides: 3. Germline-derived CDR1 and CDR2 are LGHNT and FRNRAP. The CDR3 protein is CASGPGGENTEAFF. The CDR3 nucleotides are TGTGCTAGTGGTCCAGGGGGCGAGAACACTGAAGCTTTCTTT.

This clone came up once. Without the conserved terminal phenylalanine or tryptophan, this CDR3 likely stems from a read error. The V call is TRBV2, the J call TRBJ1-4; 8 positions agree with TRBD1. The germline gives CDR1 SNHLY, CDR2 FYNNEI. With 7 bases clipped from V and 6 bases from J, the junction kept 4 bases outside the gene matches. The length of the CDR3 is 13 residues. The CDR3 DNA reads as TGTGCCAGCAATCCGGACAGGGATGAAAAACTGTTTGTT. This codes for CASNPDRDEKLFV.

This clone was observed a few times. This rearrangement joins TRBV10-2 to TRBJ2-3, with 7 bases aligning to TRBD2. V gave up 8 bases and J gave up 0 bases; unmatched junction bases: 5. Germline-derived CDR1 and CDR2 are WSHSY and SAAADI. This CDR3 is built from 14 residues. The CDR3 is CASSRAGSTDTQYF. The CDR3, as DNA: TGCGCCAGCTCACGAGCGGGGAGCACAGATACGCAGTATTTT.

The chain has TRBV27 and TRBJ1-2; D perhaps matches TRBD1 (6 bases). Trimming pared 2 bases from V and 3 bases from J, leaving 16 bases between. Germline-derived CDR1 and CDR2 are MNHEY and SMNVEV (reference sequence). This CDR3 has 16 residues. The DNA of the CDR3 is TGTGCCAGCAGTTTAACCCCAGGACAGCCCCACTATGGCTACACCTTC. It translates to CASSLTPGQPHYGYTF.

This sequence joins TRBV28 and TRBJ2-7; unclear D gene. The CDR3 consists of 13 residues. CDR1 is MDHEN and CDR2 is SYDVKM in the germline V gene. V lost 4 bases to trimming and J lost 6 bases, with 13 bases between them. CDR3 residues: CASSSRHLTEQYF. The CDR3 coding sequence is TGTGCCAGCAGTTCGAGACATCTAACCGAGCAGTACTTC.

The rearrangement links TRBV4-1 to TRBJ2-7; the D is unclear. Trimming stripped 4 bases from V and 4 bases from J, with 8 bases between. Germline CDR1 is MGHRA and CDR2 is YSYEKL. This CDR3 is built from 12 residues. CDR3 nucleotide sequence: TGCGCCAGCAGCCGATACGGGTACGAGCAGTACTTC. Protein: CASSRYGYEQYF.

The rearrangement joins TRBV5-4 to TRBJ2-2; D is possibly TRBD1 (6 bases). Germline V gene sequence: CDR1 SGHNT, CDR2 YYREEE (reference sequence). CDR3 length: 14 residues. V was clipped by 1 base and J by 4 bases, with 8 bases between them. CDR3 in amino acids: CASSLTGSTGELFF. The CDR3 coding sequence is TGTGCCAGCAGCTTGACAGGGAGCACCGGGGAGCTGTTTTTT.

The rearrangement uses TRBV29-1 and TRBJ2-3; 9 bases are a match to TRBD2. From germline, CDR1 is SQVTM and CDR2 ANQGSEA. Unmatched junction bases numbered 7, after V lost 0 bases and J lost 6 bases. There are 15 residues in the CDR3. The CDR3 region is CSVEDGGGRADTQYF. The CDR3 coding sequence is TGCAGCGTTGAAGATGGGGGCGGGAGGGCCGATACGCAGTATTTT.

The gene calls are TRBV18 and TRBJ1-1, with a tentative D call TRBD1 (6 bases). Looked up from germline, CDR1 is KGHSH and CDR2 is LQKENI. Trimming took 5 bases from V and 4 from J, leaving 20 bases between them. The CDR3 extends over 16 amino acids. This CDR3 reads CASSAGRGPMSTEAFF. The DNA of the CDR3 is TGTGCCAGCTCAGCCGGCAGGGGACCCATGAGCACTGAAGCTTTCTTT.

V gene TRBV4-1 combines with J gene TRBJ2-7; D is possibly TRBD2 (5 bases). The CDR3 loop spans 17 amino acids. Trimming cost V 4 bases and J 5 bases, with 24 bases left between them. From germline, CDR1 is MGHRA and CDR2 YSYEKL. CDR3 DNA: TGCGCCAGCAGCCGAGGCCCTACAGTCCCCGGGGAGCACGAGCAGTACTTC. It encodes CASSRGPTVPGEHEQYF.